This T cell receptor beta chain was sequenced in a study of T cell responses to AZD1222 COVID-19 vaccine. Study summary: Pooled in the analysis were second doses at about 4 or about 12 weeks.

Study results and limitations: Increased Spike-specific TCR breadth and depth were observed after two AZD1222 doses. Most donors were white British and more were female, and clonal diversity was possibly underestimated. The study identified only five to seven AZD1222 recipients as seropositive at baseline.

This table comes from immunoSEQ multiplex PCR, and its TCRdb copy is limited to in-frame clones, with some not included. The table lists 150,000 to 200,000 clones, 85% to 90% of them singletons. Comments on this clone: Its antigen is unidentified.

This clonotype was obtained from an adult in good health. This sample comprised peripheral blood, obtained on day 0 of AZD1222 vaccination.

Written as DNA, the CDR3 is TGTGCCAGCAGCCCTCGAGTGGTCACGGCTAACTATGGCTACACCTTC. Protein product: CASSPRVVTANYGYTF. V is TRBV7-2 and J is TRBJ1-2, with D unclear. V lost 5 bases to trimming and J lost 0 bases, with 16 bases between them. This CDR3 has 16 residues. Germline CDR1 is SGHTA and CDR2 is FQGNSA.